The sequence of this TCR beta chain was determined in a study of T and B cells in COVID-19 patients. TRB rearrangements were amplified by multiplex PCR with BIOMED2 TRB-A/B primers. TCRdb reanalysed the multiplex PCR reads using MiXCR and keeps one entry per CDR3 protein. The sample includes approximately 10,000 distinct CDR3 sequences, more than 25% of them seen just once. Germline assignment: CDR1 MNHNS and CDR2 SASEGT. This CDR3 has 13 amino acids. V was pared by 2 bases and J by 3 bases, with 7 bases between. Blood genomic DNA input for TRB amplification was about 240-550 ng. This clonotype was obtained from a human donor who had recovered from COVID-19. Sequenced: blood. This chain joins TRBV6-1 and TRBJ1-2, with unresolved D. This CDR3 is CASSELTYYGYTF. DNA for the CDR3: TGTGCCAGCAGTGAACTGACCTACTATGGCTACACCTTC.